These 28 T cell receptor beta chains originate from one sample sequenced in a study of OX40 agonist ivuxolimab in advanced cancers. Here immunoSEQ multiplex PCR was the method, and the copy in TCRdb shows in-frame clones only, minus some. The sample carries over 90,000 clones, about nine tenths recorded once. Sequenced material: CD4+ or CD8+ T cells sorted from blood, taken in a trial of the OX40 agonist ivuxolimab. The receptors shown here come from an adult with an advanced solid tumor such as melanoma, head and neck, liver or kidney cancer.

The genes are TRBV29-1 and TRBJ2-1, with D possibly being TRBD2 (8 bases). V dropped 0 bases and J dropped 4 bases, with 25 bases sitting between them. Germline-derived CDR1 and CDR2 are SQVTM and ANQGSEA. There are 19 residues in the CDR3. The chain's CDR3 is CSVEDDLGLAGGHYNEQFF. Here the CDR3 DNA reads TGCAGCGTTGAAGATGATCTTGGACTAGCAGGGGGGCATTACAATGAGCAGTTCTTC.

The table lists this clone with a few counts. This chain connects TRBV11-1 to TRBJ2-7; TRBD1 or TRBD2 may be the D gene (5 bases each). The CDR3 is 14 residues long. Germline-derived CDR1 and CDR2 are SGHAT and FQDESV (reference sequence). Trimming took off 5 bases at V and 0 bases at J, with 11 bases between the two ends. The CDR3 DNA follows: TGTGCCAGCAGCCCTCGGGGCAACTCCTACGAGCAGTACTTC. Translated: CASSPRGNSYEQYF.

The CDR3 sequence: CASSLADGGQDEQFF. CDR3 in DNA: TGCGCCAGCAGCTTGGCCGACGGGGGGCAGGATGAGCAGTTCTTC. The chain employs TRBV5-1 and TRBJ2-1; a weak D match, TRBD2 (7 bases). The V end lost 0 bases, the J end lost 8 bases, and 15 bases lay between the germline ends. This CDR3 spans 15 amino acids. Germline V gene data show CDR1 as SGHRS and CDR2 as YFSETQ.

The gene calls are TRBV6-5 and TRBJ2-3; either TRBD1 or TRBD2 may fit D (6 bases each). V shed 2 bases and J shed 3 bases, with 12 bases lying between them. Germline-derived CDR1 and CDR2 are MNHEY and SVGAGI. The CDR3 is 15 residues long. In DNA, the CDR3 is TGTGCCAGCAGTTACGACGGAGGGGGGACAGATACGCAGTATTTT. Residues: CASSYDGGGTDTQYF.

J is TRBJ1-5 and V is TRBV6-1, with D maybe TRBD1 (5 bases). The CDR3 is made up of 17 amino acids. Germline assignment: CDR1 MNHNS and CDR2 SASEGT. V was trimmed by 4 bases and J by 0 bases, leaving 16 bases between them. The CDR3 loop is CASSGQGEVNSNQPQHF. DNA of the CDR3: TGTGCCAGCAGTGGGCAGGGCGAGGTAAATAGCAATCAGCCCCAGCATTTT.

This chain links TRBV5-1 with TRBJ2-2; TRBD2 might be the D (5 bases). CDR3 size: 14 residues. The V gene lost 4 bases and the J gene lost 3 bases, with 10 bases spanning the gap. Looked up from germline, CDR1 is SGHRS and CDR2 is YFSETQ. The CDR3 DNA is TGCGCCAGCAGCCGTTTCGGGGACACCGGGGAGCTGTTTTTT. It translates to CASSRFGDTGELFF.

The V and J genes are TRBV6-5 and TRBJ2-7; possible D gene TRBD2, 6 bases. The CDR3 runs 14 residues. Per germline, CDR1 MNHEY and CDR2 SVGAGI. Trimming took 5 bases from V and 0 from J, leaving 11 bases between them. The CDR3 DNA follows: TGTGCCAGCAGTCCGGACGGGAGCTCCTACGAGCAGTACTTC. Residues: CASSPDGSSYEQYF.

The chain joins TRBV6-5 to TRBJ2-7, with 7 bases aligning to TRBD1. This CDR3 region has 14 residues. J lost 0 bases, V lost 6 bases, and 5 bases had no gene match. Germline CDR1 reads MNHEY; CDR2 reads SVGAGI. CDR3 in amino acids: CASRETGVSYEQYF. CDR3 nucleotide sequence: TGTGCCAGCAGGGAAACAGGGGTCTCCTACGAGCAGTACTTC.

The CDR3 DNA reads TGTGCCAGCAGGGATAGGGCCCCGAACACTGAAGCTTTCTTT. Its protein is CASRDRAPNTEAFF. This rearrangement joins TRBV2 to TRBJ1-1; no clear D. The germline V gene has CDR1 SNHLY and CDR2 FYNNEI. The CDR3 extends over 14 amino acids. V dropped 6 bases and J dropped 1 base, with 12 bases sitting between them.

This chain links TRBV5-1 with TRBJ2-2; 11 bases agree with TRBD2. The germline V gene has CDR1 SGHRS and CDR2 YFSETQ. The CDR3 length is 17 residues. J lost 8 bases, V lost 4 bases, and 13 bases had no gene match. CDR3 nucleotides: TGCGCCAGCAGCCCACAACCCACTAGCGGGAGTTCGGGGGAGCTGTTTTTT. Translating it yields CASSPQPTSGSSGELFF.

The rearrangement uses TRBV5-8 and TRBJ1-3; TRBD1 might be the D (5 bases). V was trimmed by 4 bases and J by 2 bases, leaving 13 bases between them. CDR3 length equals 15 residues. Per germline, CDR1 SGHTS and CDR2 YDEGEE. CDR3 in amino acids: CASSRDQGPGNTIYF. The CDR3 region has the DNA TGTGCCAGCAGCAGAGATCAGGGTCCTGGAAACACCATATATTTT. The whole variable domain, filled in from reference TRBV5-8 and TRBJ1-3, reads EAGVTQSPTHLIKTRGQQATLRCSPISGHTSVYWYQQALGLGLQFLLWYDEGEERNRGNFPPRFSGRQFPNYSSELNVNALELEDSALYLCASSRDQGPGNTIYFGEGSWLTVV.

The chain has TRBV5-6 and TRBJ2-1; 9 nucleotides align to TRBD2. Trimming at V came to 2 bases and at J to 2 bases, leaving 5 bases not matched to a gene. This CDR3 is 16 amino acids long. Looked up from germline, CDR1 is SGHDT and CDR2 is YYEEEE. The CDR3 DNA is TGTGCCAGCAGCTTCGGACTAGCGCCCACCTACAATGAGCAGTTCTTC. Its translation is CASSFGLAPTYNEQFF.

CDR3 sequence: CAWSGTGGQEAFF. The DNA for the CDR3 is TGTGCCTGGAGTGGTACTGGGGGACAGGAAGCTTTCTTT. The gene calls are TRBV30 and TRBJ1-1; 7 bases agree with TRBD1. The CDR3 totals 13 residues. CDR1 and CDR2 (germline): GTSNPN, SVGIG (reference sequence). V was pared by 1 base and J by 8 bases, with 7 bases of the junction left unmatched.

The rearrangement joins TRBV19 to TRBJ1-5, with TRBD1 matching 7 bases. V lost 10 bases and J lost 4; bases outside the gene matches: 7. The CDR3 has 13 amino acids. In germline, CDR1 is LNHDA, CDR2 SQIVND (reference sequence). CDR3 amino acids: CATSGTANQPQHF. The DNA of the CDR3 is TGTGCCACGAGCGGGACAGCAAATCAGCCCCAGCATTTT. Variable domain in full (rest from reference TRBV19 and TRBJ1-5): DGGITQSPKYLFRKEGQNVTLSCEQNLNHDAMYWYRQDPGQGLRLIYYSQIVNDFQKGDIAEGYSVSREKKESFPLTVTSAQKNPTAFYLCATSGTANQPQHFGDGTRLSIL.

The sample holds a few counts of this clone. The chain combines TRBV16 with TRBJ1-5; 7 positions match TRBD1. The CDR3 is 15 amino acids. Trimming at V came to 2 bases and at J to 3 bases, leaving 4 bases not matched to a gene. Germline CDR1 and CDR2: KGHSY and FQNENV. In DNA form, the CDR3 reads TGTGCCAGCAGCCAACAGGGGGGGAACAATCAGCCCCAGCATTTT. Translated: CASSQQGGNNQPQHF.

The gene calls are TRBV25-1 and TRBJ1-2; no definite D call. The germline V and J ends were trimmed by 3 bases and 8 bases, with 13 bases remaining between them. Germline assignment: CDR1 MGHDK and CDR2 SYGVNS. The CDR3 sequence is 13 residues long. CDR3 amino acids: CASSEFRYQGYTF. CDR3 nucleotide sequence: TGTGCCAGCAGTGAGTTTAGATACCAAGGCTACACCTTC.

In its sample, this clone was seen once. The chain carries TRBV5-6 and TRBJ2-5; 13 positions agree with TRBD2. Per germline, CDR1 SGHDT and CDR2 YYEEEE. V dropped 1 base and J dropped 1; count of bases not matched to a gene: 10. This CDR3 is built from 19 residues. The CDR3 nucleotides are TGTGCCAGCAGCTTGTTGCTACGACTAGCGGGAGGATCCCAAGAGACCCAGTACTTC. Protein sequence: CASSLLLRLAGGSQETQYF.

The chain carries TRBV6-1 and TRBJ1-2, with 9 nucleotides matching TRBD1. The CDR3 totals 15 residues. V dropped 6 bases and J dropped 4; count of bases not matched to a gene: 9. The V gene's germline CDR1 is MNHNS and CDR2 SASEGT. CDR3 loop: CASSSGGQGLYGYTF. In DNA form, the CDR3 reads TGTGCCAGCAGCTCAGGGGGACAGGGCCTCTATGGCTACACCTTC.

The rearrangement links TRBV4-1 to TRBJ2-2, with D perhaps matching TRBD2 (5 bases). The length of the CDR3 is 16 residues. In germline, CDR1 is MGHRA, CDR2 YSYEKL. V shed 0 bases and J shed 1 base, with 9 bases lying between them. The CDR3 loop is CASSQEGGWNTGELFF. The DNA for the CDR3 is TGCGCCAGCAGCCAAGAAGGCGGGTGGAACACCGGGGAGCTGTTTTTT.

The chain combines TRBV5-6 with TRBJ2-5, with 7 bases that match TRBD2. This CDR3 is 16 amino acids long. The germline CDR1 and CDR2 sequences are SGHDT and YYEEEE. The V segment lost 0 bases and the J segment 3 bases; nucleotides outside the gene matches: 8. The CDR3, as DNA: TGTGCCAGCAGCTTGGATCGGGGCGGGGGAGAAGAGACCCAGTACTTC. Translated, it gives CASSLDRGGGEETQYF.

The chain joins TRBV5-5 to TRBJ1-2; D unclear. This CDR3 contains 17 residues. V was shortened by 1 base and J by 4 bases, with 20 bases between the two germline ends. The V gene's germline CDR1 is SGHKS and CDR2 YYEKEE (reference sequence). CDR3 in DNA: TGTGCCAGCAGCTTGTCGGCGGAACTAACTGGATTCTATGGCTACACCTTC. Its translation: CASSLSAELTGFYGYTF.

The chain has TRBV19 and TRBJ2-3, with D perhaps TRBD1 (5 bases). Between the trimmed V and J ends, which lost 3 bases and 3 bases, there was a span of 7 bases. There are 13 residues in the CDR3. Germline CDR1 LNHDA, CDR2 SQIVND (reference sequence). This CDR3 is CASSIGATDTQYF. CDR3 nucleotides: TGTGCCAGTAGTATTGGGGCAACAGATACGCAGTATTTT.

The chain recombines TRBV27 with TRBJ2-7; weak D call: TRBD1 (5 bases). The CDR3 consists of 13 residues. Germline CDR1 and CDR2: MNHEY and SMNVEV (reference sequence). V shed 5 bases and J shed 3 bases, with 11 bases lying between them. Here the CDR3 reads CASSRTRNYEQYF. The CDR3 region has the DNA TGTGCCAGCAGTCGGACACGGAACTACGAGCAGTACTTC.

This clone has more than one count but fewer than ten. The chain has TRBV7-6 and TRBJ2-7; TRBD2 matches 7 bases. Germline loops: CDR1 SGHVS, CDR2 FNYEAQ. This CDR3 spans 16 amino acids. Unmatched junction bases numbered 13, after V lost 5 bases and J lost 3 bases. The CDR3 sequence is CASSTRLSGDGYEQYF. CDR3 nucleotides: TGTGCCAGCAGCACTCGTTTAAGCGGGGATGGCTACGAGCAGTACTTC.

This chain links TRBV19 with TRBJ2-3; the D is unclear. Deletions cut 6 bases from V and 5 bases from J, with 9 bases between. Looked up from germline, CDR1 is LNHDA and CDR2 is SQIVND (reference sequence). The CDR3 runs 12 residues. Here the CDR3 DNA reads TGTGCCAGTAGCGGGCGTGGAGATACGCAGTATTTT. Translation gives CASSGRGDTQYF.

This clone was observed a single time. The chain links TRBV15 to TRBJ1-2; no firm D call. The germline V and J ends were trimmed by 1 base and 1 base, with 7 bases remaining between them. The CDR3 length is 14 residues. Germline-derived CDR1 and CDR2 are LNHNV and YYDKDF (reference sequence). For the CDR3, the DNA is TGTGCCACCAGCAGAGGGACGATTAACTATGGCTACACCTTC. Protein: CATSRGTINYGYTF.

The gene calls are TRBV19 and TRBJ2-7; TRBD1 matches at 8 bases. There are 12 residues in the CDR3. V was clipped by 9 bases and J by 7 bases; unmatched bases: 8. CDR1 LNHDA and CDR2 SQIVND come from the germline V gene (reference sequence). The CDR3 region has the DNA TGTGCCAGCGCCTTCCGGGACAGGGAGCAGTACTTC. Residues: CASAFRDREQYF.

A word on this clone: Other DNA sequences of this sample code for an identical CDR3. J is TRBJ2-1 and V is TRBV5-1; 7 bases fit TRBD2. V was clipped by 4 bases and J by 6 bases; unmatched bases: 7. The V gene's germline CDR1 is SGHRS and CDR2 YFSETQ. The CDR3 spans 14 residues. DNA for the CDR3: TGCGCCAGCAGCCCGAGACTAGCCGCCAATGAGCAGTTCTTC. This sequence encodes CASSPRLAANEQFF.